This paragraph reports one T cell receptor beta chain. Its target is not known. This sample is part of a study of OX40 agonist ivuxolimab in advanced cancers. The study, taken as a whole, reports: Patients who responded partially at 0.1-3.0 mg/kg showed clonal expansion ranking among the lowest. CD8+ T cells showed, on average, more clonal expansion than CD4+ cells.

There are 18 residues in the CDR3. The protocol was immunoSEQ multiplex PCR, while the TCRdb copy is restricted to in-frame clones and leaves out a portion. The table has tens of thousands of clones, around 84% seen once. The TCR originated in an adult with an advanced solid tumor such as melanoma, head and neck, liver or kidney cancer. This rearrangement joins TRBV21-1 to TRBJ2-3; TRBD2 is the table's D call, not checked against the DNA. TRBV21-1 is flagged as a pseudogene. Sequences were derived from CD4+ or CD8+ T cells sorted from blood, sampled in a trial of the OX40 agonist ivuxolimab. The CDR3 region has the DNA TGTGCCAGCAGCGAGCTTGATAGCGGGAGGGCCTCTGCAGATACGCAGTATTTT. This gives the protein CASSELDSGRASADTQYF.